This is a list of T cell receptor beta chains from one sample in a study of tumor-infiltrating lymphocytes in primary liver carcinoma. TCRdb called the multiplex PCR reads again in MiXCR, with one record for every CDR3 protein. The sample contains some 180,000 distinct CDR3 sequences, 50% to 75% of which appear only once. Source material: peripheral blood. The source of these receptors is a man aged 40-50 years with primary liver carcinoma and hepatitis B virus infection. Both conserved end residues are part of each CDR3. D genes are given only for firm matches. Only some rows state a clone size, as once, few, many or a class for expanded clones.

v_gene: TRBV11-2; abundance: NA; d_gene: NA; j_gene: TRBJ2-1; CDR3nt: TGTGCCACCAGCTTAAACGTGGAGGTAGCCTACAATGAGCAGTTCTTC; CDR3aa: CATSLNVEVAYNEQFF
v_gene: TRBV29-1; abundance: NA; d_gene: NA; j_gene: TRBJ2-1; CDR3nt: TGCAGCGTTGGGGAGGACTCTAGGGACGATGAGCAGTTCTTC; CDR3aa: CSVGEDSRDDEQFF
v_gene: TRBV29-1; abundance: NA; d_gene: NA; j_gene: TRBJ2-7; CDR3nt: TGCAGCGTTGGGAGGGGTCGCTATTACGAGCAGTACTTC; CDR3aa: CSVGRGRYYEQYF
v_gene: TRBV5-1; abundance: NA; d_gene: NA; j_gene: TRBJ1-2; CDR3nt: TGCGCCAGCAACCCTTCTGCGAGGTCCTACACCTTC; CDR3aa: CASNPSARSYTF
v_gene: TRBV12-3/TRBV12-4; abundance: NA; d_gene: NA; j_gene: TRBJ2-1; CDR3nt: TGTGCCAGCAGCTCGGTAAATCGGGAGAGGCCCTACAATGAGCGGTTCTTC; CDR3aa: CASSSVNRERPYNERFF
v_gene: TRBV11-3; abundance: many; d_gene: NA; j_gene: TRBJ2-7; CDR3nt: TGTGCCAGCAGCCCCCCCGGGAGTTACGAGCAGTACTTC; CDR3aa: CASSPPGSYEQYF
v_gene: TRBV7-9; abundance: few; d_gene: NA; j_gene: TRBJ2-3; CDR3nt: TGTGCCAGCAGCTTAATGGCAGATACGCAGTATTTT; CDR3aa: CASSLMADTQYF
v_gene: TRBV4-1; abundance: NA; d_gene: NA; j_gene: TRBJ2-2; CDR3nt: TGCGCCAGCAGCCTTAGGGGCGCTGAGGGGGAGCTGTTTTTT; CDR3aa: CASSLRGAEGELFF
v_gene: TRBV30; abundance: NA; d_gene: TRBD2; j_gene: TRBJ2-3; CDR3nt: TGTGCCTGGAGTAAGGGACTAGCGGGAGGAGGAGATACGCAGTATTTT; CDR3aa: CAWSKGLAGGGDTQYF
v_gene: TRBV6-5; abundance: NA; d_gene: NA; j_gene: TRBJ2-1; CDR3nt: TGTGCCAGCATTTACTCGATCCAGGGTAACAATGAGCAGTTCTTC; CDR3aa: CASIYSIQGNNEQFF
v_gene: TRBV30; abundance: NA; d_gene: TRBD2; j_gene: TRBJ2-3; CDR3nt: TGTGCCTGGAGCTTACTAGCGGGAGTTGATACGCAGTATTTT; CDR3aa: CAWSLLAGVDTQYF
v_gene: TRBV6-5; abundance: NA; d_gene: NA; j_gene: TRBJ2-6; CDR3nt: TGTGCCAGCAGTTACTCGGAGCACTCTGGGGCCAACGTCCTGACTTTC; CDR3aa: CASSYSEHSGANVLTF